Shown below are 20 T cell receptor beta chains from a single sample sequenced in a study of shared T cell receptors in the human thymus. TCRdb keeps only in-frame clones here, not all; method: immunoSEQ multiplex PCR. The table records about 710,000 clones, around 87% of them present only once. A further study also used this sample, focusing on human thymus T cells.

Sample: thymocytes. The receptors shown here come from a boy in the first two years of life with a congenital heart defect.

The V gene is TRBV9, the J gene TRBJ2-7, with D tentatively TRBD2 (5 bases). The V end was cut by 5 bases, the J end by 2 bases, with 14 bases between. This CDR3 has 14 residues. Germline CDR1 reads SGDLS; CDR2 reads YYNGEE. Here the CDR3 DNA reads TGTGCCAGCAGTGACGCAGCGGTACCCTACGAGCAGTACTTC. This translates into CASSDAAVPYEQYF.

The chain combines TRBV15 with TRBJ2-7; D remains unclear. The CDR3 consists of 13 residues. CDR1 and CDR2 from the germline V gene are LNHNV and YYDKDF (reference sequence). The ends were cut back, 6 bases at V and 0 bases at J, with 9 bases in the middle. This CDR3 is CATSLSYSYEQYF. The CDR3 DNA reads as TGTGCCACCAGTCTCTCCTACTCCTACGAGCAGTACTTC.

This clone appeared once. This chain joins TRBV4-3 and TRBJ2-1, with 8 bases that match TRBD2. The J segment lost 8 bases and the V segment lost 0 bases, leaving 9 bases of the junction unmatched. The germline V gene encodes CDR1 LGHNA and CDR2 YSLEER. The CDR3 runs 16 residues. In nucleotides, the CDR3 is TGCGCCAGCAGCCAAGACGGCTCGGGAGGGCCTCATGAGCAGTTCTTC. This encodes CASSQDGSGGPHEQFF.

This chain uses TRBV15 with TRBJ2-3; possible D gene TRBD2, 6 bases. The CDR3 totals 16 residues. V was clipped by 1 base and J by 2 bases, with 13 bases between them. Germline CDR1 reads LNHNV; CDR2 reads YYDKDF (reference sequence). In DNA form, the CDR3 reads TGTGCCACCAGCAGAGGACGGGGGTCCCACACAGATACGCAGTATTTT. This gives the protein CATSRGRGSHTDTQYF.

V gene TRBV7-9 combines with J gene TRBJ2-7; maybe TRBD2 (6 bases). This CDR3 has 16 residues. CDR1 and CDR2 (germline): SEHNR, FQNEAQ (reference sequence). V shed 1 base and J shed 0 bases, with 13 bases lying between them. CDR3 coding DNA: TGTGCCAGCAGCTTAGAGTCAAAGGGAGGCTCCTACGAGCAGTACTTC. Translated: CASSLESKGGSYEQYF.

Note on this clone: Other DNA sequences from this sample encode an identical CDR3 as well. This sequence joins TRBV5-1 and TRBJ1-1, with 8 bases matching TRBD1. The CDR3 length is 13 residues. Unmatched junction bases numbered 4, after V lost 2 bases and J lost 7 bases. Germline values: CDR1 SGHRS, CDR2 YFSETQ. CDR3: CASSFAGGVEAFF. Written as DNA, the CDR3 is TGCGCCAGCAGCTTCGCAGGGGGCGTTGAAGCTTTCTTT.

The chain is built from TRBV6-5 and TRBJ1-3; the match to TRBD1 covers 7 bases. The CDR3 loop spans 14 amino acids. CDR1 and CDR2 from the germline V gene are MNHEY and SVGAGI. Germline trimming cut 6 bases from V and 4 bases from J; bases unmatched to any gene: 6. The CDR3 nucleotides are TGTGCCAGCAGACCCGACAGGGACGGAAACACCATATATTTT. Its protein product is CASRPDRDGNTIYF.

The chain combines TRBV6-1 with TRBJ1-2; D is uncertain. There are 15 residues in the CDR3. Trimming stripped 8 bases from V and 4 bases from J, with 20 bases between. Germline CDR1 reads MNHNS; CDR2 reads SASEGT. The CDR3 loop reads CASLRVRSSGYGYTF. In DNA form, the CDR3 reads TGTGCCAGCTTGAGGGTCAGGAGCTCAGGCTATGGCTACACCTTC.

The rearrangement links TRBV18 to TRBJ1-1, with D tentatively TRBD1 (5 bases). CDR3 length: 12 residues. Trimming removed 6 bases from V and 7 bases from J, with 12 bases in between. Germline V gene data show CDR1 as KGHSH and CDR2 as LQKENI. CDR3 sequence (DNA): TGTGCCAGCTCCCGGGGGGACGGTGAAGCTTTCTTT. Translating gives CASSRGDGEAFF.

The genes are TRBV29-1 and TRBJ2-7, with a weak D call TRBD1 (6 bases). There are 12 residues in the CDR3. Germline CDR1 reads SQVTM; CDR2 reads ANQGSEA. Trimming took off 3 bases at V and 5 bases at J, with 11 bases between the two ends. This CDR3 reads CSVEGALHEQYF. In DNA form, the CDR3 reads TGCAGCGTTGAGGGGGCTCTGCACGAGCAGTACTTC.

This clone was seen just once. The chain joins TRBV4-3 to TRBJ2-2; weak D call: TRBD1 (5 bases). Trimming cost V 10 bases and J 5 bases, with 11 bases left between them. Per the germline V gene, CDR1 is LGHNA and CDR2 is YSLEER. There are 12 residues in the CDR3. The CDR3 reads CATRVRTGELFF. DNA of the CDR3: TGCGCCACCAGGGTTCGGACCGGGGAGCTGTTTTTT.

The chain has TRBV6-1 and TRBJ1-3, with D hard to call. Germline V gene sequence: CDR1 MNHNS, CDR2 SASEGT. Trimming left V 0 bases short and J 0 bases short, with 12 bases between. The CDR3 is 17 amino acids. CDR3 DNA: TGTGCCAGCAGTGAAGCTTCCACGGCAGGCTCTGGAAACACCATATATTTT. Translating gives CASSEASTAGSGNTIYF.

The J gene is TRBJ2-7, the V gene TRBV27; D not certain. The CDR3 covers 18 residues. Trimming took off 2 bases at V and 2 bases at J, with 22 bases between the two ends. CDR1 MNHEY and CDR2 SMNVEV come from the germline V gene (reference sequence). The CDR3 region is CASSLQFTVRNPTYEQYF. CDR3 nucleotides: TGTGCCAGCAGTTTACAGTTCACGGTCAGGAACCCTACCTACGAGCAGTACTTC.

The sample holds one count of this clone. The chain joins TRBV11-2 to TRBJ1-2, with TRBD1 matching over 9 bases. This CDR3 is built from 15 residues. CDR1 SGHAT and CDR2 FQNNGV come from the germline V gene. V lost 3 bases to trimming and J lost 5 bases; unmatched junction nucleotides: 7. CDR3 sequence: CASSLIRDRVYGYTF. DNA for the CDR3: TGTGCCAGCAGCTTGATAAGGGACAGGGTTTATGGCTACACCTTC.

J is TRBJ2-1 and V is TRBV5-6; a possible D gene is TRBD2 (6 bases). Trimming removed 1 base from V and 0 bases from J, with 11 bases in between. The CDR3 has 16 amino acids. CDR1 is SGHDT and CDR2 is YYEEEE in the germline V gene. CDR3 region: CASSLSAGPSYNEQFF. The CDR3 region has the DNA TGTGCCAGCAGCTTGTCAGCGGGCCCCTCCTACAATGAGCAGTTCTTC.

The chain employs TRBV7-8 and TRBJ1-1; D is possibly TRBD1 (5 bases). The V gene's germline CDR1 is SGHVS and CDR2 FQNEAQ. V was cut by 1 base and J by 10 bases, with 19 bases left in between. The CDR3 spans 15 residues. The CDR3 sequence is CASSLESGSGGRAFF. DNA for the CDR3: TGTGCCAGCAGCTTAGAGAGCGGTTCGGGGGGACGAGCTTTCTTT.

This chain connects TRBV19 to TRBJ1-1; D is possibly TRBD1 (5 bases). This CDR3 spans 15 amino acids. The germline V and J ends were trimmed by 0 bases and 2 bases, with 10 bases remaining between them. Germline values: CDR1 LNHDA, CDR2 SQIVND (reference sequence). CDR3 loop: CASSIDPDRNTEAFF. Here the CDR3 DNA reads TGTGCCAGTAGTATAGATCCCGACAGAAACACTGAAGCTTTCTTT.

This chain uses TRBV7-9 with TRBJ2-7; tentatively, D is TRBD1 (5 bases). Between the trimmed V and J ends, which lost 3 bases and 1 base, there was a span of 16 bases. CDR1 is SEHNR and CDR2 is FQNEAQ in the germline V gene (reference sequence). The CDR3 loop spans 16 amino acids. The CDR3 protein is CASSFWSLQGSYEQYF. CDR3 DNA sequence: TGTGCCAGCAGCTTTTGGTCTCTGCAGGGTTCCTACGAGCAGTACTTC.

This sequence joins TRBV9 and TRBJ2-1, with 11 bases matching TRBD2. The germline V gene has CDR1 SGDLS and CDR2 YYNGEE. This CDR3 has 17 residues. V shed 2 bases and J 7 bases; nucleotides not matched to a gene: 11. The CDR3 here is CASSVPIAGGRINEQFF. Here the CDR3 DNA reads TGTGCCAGCAGCGTCCCCATAGCGGGAGGGCGTATAAATGAGCAGTTCTTC.

J is TRBJ2-2 and V is TRBV5-1; 8 bases map to TRBD1. CDR3 length: 14 amino acids. Germline V gene sequence: CDR1 SGHRS, CDR2 YFSETQ. V lost 4 bases and J lost 8; bases outside the gene matches: 7. CDR3 in DNA: TGCGCCAGCAGCACCCCGGACAGGGCGGGGGAGCTGTTTTTT. Protein product: CASSTPDRAGELFF.